In this sample, the clone carrying this T cell receptor beta chain turned up many times. The data were taken from a study of naive and memory T cell subsets. CDR3 size: 12 residues. The J segment lost 14 bases and the V segment lost 5 bases, leaving 10 bases of the junction unmatched. In germline, CDR1 is SGHVS, CDR2 FQNEAQ. Four PCR rounds used nested alpha and beta constant region primers plus the SP2 primer. TCRdb reanalysed the 5' RACE reads using MiXCR and keeps one entry per CDR3 protein. This sample yields 56,000 or so distinct CDR3 sequences, of which under 10% are seen a single time; nearly 10% belongs to the top ten. TCR cDNA received a 3' ligated oligonucleotide that carried a UMI. Input was about 1 to 1,100 ng of DNase-treated total RNA without cell sorting.

V usage is TRBV7-8 and J usage is TRBJ1-2; 8 positions agree with TRBD1. This receptor was obtained from a female donor in good health. The CDR3 loop reads CASSGRQGTTTF. The CDR3 coding sequence is TGTGCCAGCAGCGGAAGACAGGGGACTACAACCTTC.